Sequencing of this T cell receptor (beta chain) was carried out in a study of blood T cell repertoires in COVID-19. The length of the CDR3 is 14 residues. The junction had 6 bases not matched to a gene; V was cut back by 5 bases and J by 5 bases. Germline lookup yields CDR1 SGHAT and CDR2 FQNNGV. Assay: immunoSEQ multiplex PCR; the TCRdb copy retains only in-frame clones and omits some. The table shows about 370,000 clones, with roughly 90% occurring only once. The chain employs TRBV11-2 and TRBJ1-2; 9 bases align to TRBD1. The sequencing input was peripheral blood. This TCR was sampled from a young woman with COVID-19, enrolled during active disease. The CDR3 sequence: CASSPRTGEYGYTF. In DNA form, the CDR3 reads TGTGCCAGCAGCCCGAGGACAGGGGAGTATGGCTACACCTTC.